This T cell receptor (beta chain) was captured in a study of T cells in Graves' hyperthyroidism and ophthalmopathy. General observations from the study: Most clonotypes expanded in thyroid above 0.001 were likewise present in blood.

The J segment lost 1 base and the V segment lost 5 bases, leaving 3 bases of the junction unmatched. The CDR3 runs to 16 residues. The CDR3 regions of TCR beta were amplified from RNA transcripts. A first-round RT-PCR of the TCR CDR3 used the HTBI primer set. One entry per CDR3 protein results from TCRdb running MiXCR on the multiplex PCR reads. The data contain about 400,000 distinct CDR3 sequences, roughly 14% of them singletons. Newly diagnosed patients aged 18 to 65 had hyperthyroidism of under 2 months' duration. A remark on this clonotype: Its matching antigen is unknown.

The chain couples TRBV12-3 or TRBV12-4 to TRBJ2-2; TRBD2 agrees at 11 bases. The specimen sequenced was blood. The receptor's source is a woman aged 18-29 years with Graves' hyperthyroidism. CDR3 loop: CASSDSGRGNTGELFF. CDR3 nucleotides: TGTGCCAGCAGTGATAGCGGGAGGGGGAACACCGGGGAGCTGTTTTTT.